These 27 T cell receptor beta chains were all obtained from the same sample, sequenced in a study of OX40 agonist ivuxolimab in advanced cancers. Produced via immunoSEQ multiplex PCR; TCRdb's table is partial and in-frame only. Here the sample spans some 26,000 clones, approximately 80% being singletons. Sequenced material: CD4+ or CD8+ T cells sorted from blood, taken in a trial of the OX40 agonist ivuxolimab. The receptors come from an adult with an advanced solid tumor such as melanoma, head and neck, liver or kidney cancer.

The chain combines TRBV7-8 with TRBJ2-7; the D is unclear. The length of the CDR3 is 15 residues. CDR1 is SGHVS and CDR2 is FQNEAQ in the germline V gene. V was pared by 1 base and J by 2 bases, with 12 bases between. The CDR3, as DNA: TGTGCCAGCAGCTTAGGTAGTGGGCCCACCTACGAGCAGTACTTC. Its protein product is CASSLGSGPTYEQYF.

This clone occurred a few times. The gene calls are TRBV19 and TRBJ1-1; TRBD1 matches at 7 bases. V trimming: 10 bases; J trimming: 1 base; junction bases outside the gene matches: 12. From germline, CDR1 is LNHDA and CDR2 SQIVND (reference sequence). The CDR3 is 15 amino acids. The CDR3: CATAGGMFKNTEAFF. CDR3 bases: TGTGCCACCGCAGGGGGGATGTTCAAGAACACTGAAGCTTTCTTT.

The rearrangement joins TRBV23-1 to TRBJ2-1; TRBD1 aligns across 9 bases. TRBV23-1 is placed among ORFs of uncertain function. V was pared by 0 bases and J by 5 bases, with 14 bases of the junction left unmatched. CDR3 length equals 19 residues. The CDR3: CASSQSGQGRGGPDNEQFF. The CDR3, as DNA: TGCGCCAGCAGTCAATCGGGACAGGGAAGGGGAGGGCCCGACAATGAGCAGTTCTTC.

The chain is built from TRBV11-3 and TRBJ2-7; TRBD2 matches 10 bases. This CDR3 contains 14 residues. Germline-derived CDR1 and CDR2 are SGHNT and YENEEA. V trimming: 1 base; J trimming: 3 bases; junction bases outside the gene matches: 0. This CDR3 reads CASSLGTSGYEQYF. CDR3 sequence (DNA): TGTGCCAGCAGCTTAGGGACTAGCGGCTACGAGCAGTACTTC.

This chain uses TRBV7-2 with TRBJ2-5; tentatively, D is TRBD2 (5 bases). V was trimmed by 3 bases and J by 2 bases, leaving 13 bases between them. Germline assignment: CDR1 SGHTA and CDR2 FQGNSA. The CDR3 loop spans 15 amino acids. The CDR3 DNA follows: TGTGCCAGCAGCTTTCGGACTGATAGGCAAGAGACCCAGTACTTC. Its protein product is CASSFRTDRQETQYF.

J is TRBJ2-3 and V is TRBV29-1; 7 bases align to TRBD1. CDR1 and CDR2 from the germline V gene are SQVTM and ANQGSEA. The CDR3 is 14 amino acids. Trimming at V came to 5 bases and at J to 5 bases, leaving 10 bases not matched to a gene. CDR3 in amino acids: CSVNDRVRGDTQYF. Here the CDR3 DNA reads TGCAGCGTTAATGACAGGGTCCGCGGAGATACGCAGTATTTT.

Details on this clone: Relative to the germline gene, one junction end is altered; a read error may explain this. The gene calls are TRBV7-9 and TRBJ2-7; the D gene is possibly TRBD1 (5 bases). CDR1 is SEHNR and CDR2 is FQNEAQ in the germline V gene (reference sequence). The CDR3 has 12 residues. The CDR3 bases are TGTGCCAGCAGCTTAGAGGACAACCTCCGGGACTTC. This sequence encodes CASSLEDNLRDF. The variable domain in full, with the rest retrieved from reference TRBV7-9 and TRBJ2-7, is DTGVSQNPRHKITKRGQNVTFRCDPISEHNRLYWYRQTLGQGPEFLTYFQNEAQLEKSRLLSDRFSAERPKGSFSTLEIQRTEQGDSAMYLCASSLEDNLRDFGPGTRLTVT.

By share of the sample, this clone is medium-sized. CDR3 in amino acids: CASSVGLAGEVADTQYF. The CDR3 region has the DNA TGTGCCAGCAGCGTAGGACTAGCGGGAGAAGTTGCAGATACGCAGTATTTT. V usage is TRBV9 and J usage is TRBJ2-3; 12 bases agree with TRBD2. J lost 4 bases, V lost 0 bases, and 6 bases had no gene match. The germline CDR1 and CDR2 sequences are SGDLS and YYNGEE. The CDR3 runs to 17 residues.

The rearrangement uses TRBV6-5 and TRBJ2-2; 7 bases map to TRBD1. CDR3 size: 16 residues. V gave up 2 bases and J gave up 2 bases; unmatched junction bases: 5. The V gene's germline CDR1 is MNHEY and CDR2 SVGAGI. In DNA, the CDR3 is TGTGCCAGCAGTTACGACACAGGGGCCAACACCGGGGAGCTGTTTTTT. As protein: CASSYDTGANTGELFF.

This chain connects TRBV7-2 to TRBJ1-2; D not resolved. The germline gives CDR1 SGHTA, CDR2 FQGNSA. V dropped 7 bases and J dropped 8 bases, with 11 bases sitting between them. This CDR3 contains 11 residues. CDR3 coding DNA: TGTGCCAGCAACGTCTACCAAGGCTACACCTTC. This codes for CASNVYQGYTF.

The chain carries TRBV29-1 and TRBJ2-1; perhaps TRBD1 as D (6 bases). The CDR3 spans 14 residues. Germline CDR1 SQVTM, CDR2 ANQGSEA. The germline V and J ends were trimmed by 5 bases and 0 bases, with 11 bases remaining between them. The CDR3 is CSVLDSSSYNEQFF. The CDR3 coding sequence is TGCAGCGTTTTGGACAGTAGCTCCTACAATGAGCAGTTCTTC.

The chain uses TRBV7-9 and TRBJ2-2, with D unresolved. V lost 2 bases, J lost 3 bases, and 10 bases lay in between. The CDR3 covers 15 residues. Germline CDR1 and CDR2: SEHNR and FQNEAQ (reference sequence). CDR3 nucleotide sequence: TGTGCCAGCAGCTTAAAAATGGCAGACACCGGGGAGCTGTTTTTT. Amino acid sequence: CASSLKMADTGELFF.

Only a few counts were recorded for this clone. The chain has TRBV4-1 and TRBJ1-6; D is unresolved. The V and J ends lost 5 bases and 0 bases respectively, with 5 bases between them. CDR1 and CDR2 (germline): MGHRA, YSYEKL. The CDR3 covers 14 residues. CDR3 protein: CASSSSSYNSPLHF. The DNA for the CDR3 is TGCGCCAGCAGCAGTAGCTCCTATAATTCACCCCTCCACTTT.

The V and J genes are TRBV6-4 and TRBJ2-3; 7 positions agree with TRBD1. Per the germline V gene, CDR1 is MRHNA and CDR2 is SNTAGT. The CDR3 is 13 amino acids. Trimming cost V 3 bases and J 6 bases; bases outside gene matches: 3. Written as DNA, the CDR3 is TGTGCCAGCAGTGAGACAGGGCGGGATACGCAGTATTTT. Its protein product is CASSETGRDTQYF.

J is TRBJ2-3 and V is TRBV6-1; TRBD2 aligns across 11 bases. V was pared by 2 bases and J by 7 bases, with 2 bases of the junction left unmatched. Germline CDR1 and CDR2: MNHNS and SASEGT. The CDR3 extends over 14 amino acids. CDR3 nucleotide sequence: TGTGCCAGCAGTGAATCGACTAGCGGGAATACGCAGTATTTT. It encodes CASSESTSGNTQYF.

J is TRBJ1-6 and V is TRBV11-2; 7 positions agree with TRBD1. The CDR3 runs to 15 residues. V shed 4 bases, J shed 14 bases, and the junction held 14 bases outside the gene matches. Germline V gene sequence: CDR1 SGHAT, CDR2 FQNNGV. CDR3 in amino acids: CASSSTRQGVMALHF. The CDR3 nucleotides read TGTGCCAGCAGCTCCACCCGGCAGGGGGTGATGGCCCTCCACTTT.

The chain recombines TRBV2 with TRBJ1-2, with TRBD1 as a possible D gene (5 bases). V gave up 6 bases and J gave up 3 bases, with 17 bases separating them. Germline V gene data show CDR1 as SNHLY and CDR2 as FYNNEI. The CDR3 runs 15 residues. This CDR3 reads CASSSGLGTDYGYTF. For the CDR3, the DNA is TGTGCCAGCAGCTCGGGATTAGGGACGGACTATGGCTACACCTTC.

This chain connects TRBV9 to TRBJ1-1, with TRBD1 as a possible D gene (5 bases). Trimming took 9 bases from V and 7 from J, leaving 16 bases between them. Germline CDR1 is SGDLS and CDR2 is YYNGEE. The CDR3 is 12 residues long. The CDR3 loop reads CATNRNPLEAFF. The CDR3 nucleotides read TGTGCCACCAACAGGAATCCTCTTGAAGCTTTCTTT.

This rearrangement joins TRBV9 to TRBJ2-3; D might be TRBD1 (5 bases). Germline CDR1 is SGDLS and CDR2 is YYNGEE. V lost 4 bases and J lost 2, with 8 bases in between. The CDR3 is 13 amino acids. The CDR3 DNA is TGTGCCAGCAGCAAGGGGATCACAGATACGCAGTATTTT. Translation: CASSKGITDTQYF.

The chain employs TRBV28 and TRBJ2-2; 8 bases map to TRBD1. This CDR3 has 16 residues. Germline V CDR1 and CDR2: MDHEN, SYDVKM. With 3 bases clipped from V and 2 bases from J, the junction kept 5 bases outside the gene matches. The CDR3 sequence: CASSLAGTGNTGELFF. DNA of the CDR3: TGTGCCAGCAGTTTGGCCGGGACAGGAAACACCGGGGAGCTGTTTTTT.

This sequence joins TRBV7-2 and TRBJ2-1; 16 bases agree with TRBD2. Trimming cost V 5 bases and J 12 bases; bases outside gene matches: 10. Germline values: CDR1 SGHTA, CDR2 FQGNSA. This CDR3 region has 16 residues. In DNA form, the CDR3 reads TGTGCCAGCAGCCCCGGGACTAGCGGGGGGGGGTCAGGGCAGTTCTTC. Translated, it gives CASSPGTSGGGSGQFF. The whole variable domain, remainder taken from reference TRBV7-2 and TRBJ2-1, is GAGVSQSPSNKVTEKGKDVELRCDPISGHTALYWYRQSLGQGLEFLIYFQGNSAPDKSGLPSDRFSAERTGGSVSTLTIQRTQQEDSAVYLCASSPGTSGGGSGQFFGPGTRLTVL.

This chain connects TRBV19 to TRBJ2-1; 9 positions match TRBD2. V lost 4 bases, J lost 8 bases, and 9 bases stayed unmatched. The CDR3 has 15 amino acids. CDR1 and CDR2 from the germline V gene are LNHDA and SQIVND (reference sequence). The CDR3 sequence is CASSKGTGGRDEQFF. Here the CDR3 DNA reads TGTGCCAGTAGTAAGGGGACTGGCGGGAGGGATGAGCAGTTCTTC.

Only one count was recorded for this clone. The rearrangement links TRBV14 to TRBJ1-5, with a weak D call TRBD1 (5 bases). The CDR3 runs to 13 residues. The germline V gene has CDR1 SGHDN and CDR2 FVKESK. Trimming removed 3 bases at V and 9 bases at J, with 12 bases between. The CDR3 region has the DNA TGTGCCAGCAGCCAGGTGCGGGGGGGGCCCCAGCATTTT. This encodes CASSQVRGGPQHF.

The V gene is TRBV7-9, the J gene TRBJ2-2; perhaps TRBD1 as D (5 bases). This CDR3 comprises 12 residues. The V end was cut by 5 bases, the J end by 6 bases, with 7 bases between. The germline V gene has CDR1 SEHNR and CDR2 FQNEAQ (reference sequence). The chain's CDR3 is CASSQGAGELFF. In nucleotides, the CDR3 is TGTGCCAGCAGCCAAGGGGCCGGGGAGCTGTTTTTT.

The chain has TRBV7-3 and TRBJ1-6; D not certain. Germline V gene sequence: CDR1 SGHTA, CDR2 FQGTGA. This CDR3 has 15 amino acids. V lost 3 bases, J lost 10 bases, and 16 bases lay in between. The CDR3 protein is CASSFRPTSGSPLHF. The CDR3 DNA reads as TGTGCCAGCAGCTTCCGACCGACATCGGGATCACCCCTCCACTTT.

This clone occurred a few times. The rearrangement links TRBV20-1 to TRBJ2-3, with D unclear. Trimming took 8 bases from V and 6 from J, leaving 12 bases between them. Looked up from germline, CDR1 is DFQATT and CDR2 is SNEGSKA (reference sequence). CDR3 length: 11 residues. CDR3 protein: CSKPSGDTQYF. CDR3 nucleotide sequence: TGCAGTAAACCTTCCGGGGATACGCAGTATTTT.

The chain combines TRBV27 with TRBJ1-5; D is perhaps TRBD1 (5 bases). This CDR3 contains 12 residues. Per the germline V gene, CDR1 is MNHEY and CDR2 is SMNVEV (reference sequence). V shed 6 bases and J shed 4 bases, with 7 bases lying between them. The CDR3 sequence: CASRGGNQPQHF. CDR3 bases: TGTGCCAGCAGGGGGGGTAATCAGCCCCAGCATTTT.